What follows are 23 T cell receptor beta chains derived from one specimen sequenced in a study of cytomegalovirus exposure and HLA in healthy donors. A multiplex PCR was run with 60 Vbeta primers and 13 Jbeta primers. TCRdb keeps only in-frame clones here, not all; method: immunoSEQ multiplex PCR. The sample lists about 98,000 clones; 70% were seen once. The sequenced sample was PBMCs. These receptors were taken from a man in his forties or fifties in good health and CMV-seronegative.

This clone has more than one count but fewer than ten. The CDR3 DNA sequence: TGTGCCAGCAGTGGCAGGCCATTTAAAAACTATGGCTACACCTTC. Protein sequence: CASSGRPFKNYGYTF. The chain recombines TRBV6-6 with TRBJ1-2; no clear D. CDR3 length: 15 residues. Per the germline V gene, CDR1 is MNHNY and CDR2 is SVGAGI (reference sequence). V gave up 5 bases and J gave up 2 bases, with 15 bases separating them.

V gene TRBV10-1 combines with J gene TRBJ2-6; tentative D call: TRBD1 (5 bases). Trimming shortened V by 5 bases and J by 4 bases, and 12 bases separated the two germline ends. The CDR3 length is 15 residues. Per the germline V gene, CDR1 is WNHNN and CDR2 is SYGVQD (reference sequence). The CDR3 protein is CASSNGQPGANVLTF. The CDR3 coding sequence is TGCGCCAGCAGTAACGGACAACCGGGGGCCAACGTCCTGACTTTC.

V and J are TRBV4-2 and TRBJ1-4; TRBD1 matches at 10 bases. The V gene's germline CDR1 is LGHNA and CDR2 YNFKEQ. V trimming: 0 bases; J trimming: 7 bases; junction bases outside the gene matches: 8. This CDR3 region has 17 residues. Written as DNA, the CDR3 is TGTGCCAGCAGCCAAGATTTTTCGGGGACAGGGGTTGAAAAACTGTTTTTT. Amino acids: CASSQDFSGTGVEKLFF.

The J gene is TRBJ1-6, the V gene TRBV5-4; 10 bases map to TRBD1. The length of the CDR3 is 14 residues. V trimming: 7 bases; J trimming: 4 bases; junction bases outside the gene matches: 2. Germline V gene data show CDR1 as SGHNT and CDR2 as YYREEE (reference sequence). The CDR3 protein is CASGGQGYNSPLHF. Here the CDR3 DNA reads TGTGCCAGCGGGGGACAGGGGTATAATTCACCCCTCCACTTT.

This clone has more than one count but fewer than ten. V is TRBV4-1 and J is TRBJ2-5; perhaps TRBD2 as D (5 bases). TRBJ2-7 matches the DNA end more closely, so the J call is doubtful. CDR1 MGHRA and CDR2 YSYEKL come from the germline V gene. This CDR3 comprises 17 residues. The chain's CDR3 is CASSQDDPRLAPYEQYF. DNA of the CDR3: TGCGCCAGCAGCCAAGACGACCCTCGGCTAGCCCCCTACGAGCAGTACTTC.

This chain connects TRBV10-1 to TRBJ1-5; D call uncertain. CDR1 is WNHNN, CDR2 SYGVQD, per germline (reference sequence). The germline V and J ends were trimmed by 7 bases and 7 bases, with 11 bases remaining between them. This CDR3 comprises 12 residues. In DNA, the CDR3 is TGCGCCAGCACGGTACCTTTGCAGCCCCAGCATTTT. Translation: CASTVPLQPQHF.

The gene calls are TRBV29-1 and TRBJ1-1; 8 positions agree with TRBD1. The CDR3 has 11 amino acids. V lost 5 bases, J lost 8 bases, and 4 bases stayed unmatched. Germline-derived CDR1 and CDR2 are SQVTM and ANQGSEA. The CDR3 region has the DNA TGCAGCGTTTCCCAGGGGGCCGAAGCTTTCTTT. This gives the protein CSVSQGAEAFF.

The genes are TRBV4-3 and TRBJ2-6; 12 nucleotides agree with TRBD2. The V gene end was trimmed by 0 bases and the J gene end by 0 bases; junction bases not matched to a gene: 3. Germline-derived CDR1 and CDR2 are LGHNA and YSLEER. This CDR3 has 19 amino acids. Here the CDR3 DNA reads TGCGCCAGCAGCCAAGAACCACTAGCGGGGGGCTCTGGGGCCAACGTCCTGACTTTC. Amino acids: CASSQEPLAGGSGANVLTF.

This clone was seen only a few times. This chain links TRBV19 with TRBJ2-7, with a weak D call TRBD1 (5 bases). The CDR3 runs to 14 residues. The germline V and J ends were trimmed by 1 base and 4 bases, with 11 bases remaining between them. Germline-derived CDR1 and CDR2 are LNHDA and SQIVND (reference sequence). The CDR3 protein is CASSIGAAGYEQYF. In nucleotides, the CDR3 is TGTGCCAGTAGTATAGGGGCGGCAGGGTACGAGCAGTACTTC.

V gene TRBV6-6 combines with J gene TRBJ1-1; 7 bases agree with TRBD1. V lost 7 bases and J lost 1; bases outside the gene matches: 3. Germline-derived CDR1 and CDR2 are MNHNY and SVGAGI (reference sequence). The CDR3 runs 13 residues. The CDR3 protein is CASTGQQNTEAFF. The CDR3 DNA reads as TGTGCCAGCACGGGACAGCAGAACACTGAAGCTTTCTTT.

The rearrangement links TRBV9 to TRBJ2-1, with TRBD1 matching 10 bases. The V and J ends lost 4 bases and 3 bases, in that order; junction bases with no gene match: 10. CDR1 is SGDLS, CDR2 YYNGEE, per germline. The CDR3 spans 17 residues. The CDR3 region is CASSYSSGTGVYNEQFF. CDR3 nucleotides: TGTGCCAGCAGCTACTCTTCCGGGACAGGGGTCTACAATGAGCAGTTCTTC. The full variable domain, with the rest looked up from reference TRBV9 and TRBJ2-1, is DSGVTQTPKHLITATGQRVTLRCSPRSGDLSVYWYQQSLDQGLQFLIQYYNGEERAKGNILERFSAQQFPDLHSELNLSSLELGDSALYFCASSYSSGTGVYNEQFFGPGTRLTVL.

This rearrangement joins TRBV6-5 to TRBJ2-7; D possibly corresponds to TRBD1 (6 bases). Germline V gene data show CDR1 as MNHEY and CDR2 as SVGAGI. The CDR3 has 16 residues. V lost 2 bases and J 0 bases, leaving 14 bases between the germline ends. The CDR3 protein is CASSYSSGTYSYEQYF. In DNA form, the CDR3 reads TGTGCCAGCAGTTACAGCTCCGGGACATACTCCTACGAGCAGTACTTC.

CDR3 nucleotide sequence: TGTGCCAGCAGCCGAACGACAGGGGTGAACACTGAAGCTTTCTTT. Amino acids: CASSRTTGVNTEAFF. V gene TRBV4-2 combines with J gene TRBJ1-1, with 8 bases matching TRBD1. Germline V CDR1 and CDR2: LGHNA, YNFKEQ. CDR3 length: 15 amino acids. After removal of 4 bases from V and 0 bases from J, the junction contained 4 bases not matched to a gene.

J is TRBJ2-5 and V is TRBV9; the match to TRBD2 covers 9 bases. The V gene end was trimmed by 3 bases and the J gene end by 1 base; junction bases not matched to a gene: 4. Germline V gene data show CDR1 as SGDLS and CDR2 as YYNGEE. The CDR3 runs to 15 residues. Written as DNA, the CDR3 is TGTGCCAGCAGCGCGAGGACTAGCGCCCAAGAGACCCAGTACTTC. Translating it yields CASSARTSAQETQYF.

This clone occurred a few times. V gene TRBV28 combines with J gene TRBJ1-5, with 7 nucleotides matching TRBD1. The V gene end was trimmed by 2 bases and the J gene end by 5 bases; junction bases not matched to a gene: 15. This CDR3 spans 18 amino acids. CDR1 is MDHEN and CDR2 is SYDVKM in the germline V gene. Here the CDR3 reads CASSLPRIGTAEDQPQHF. The CDR3 coding sequence is TGTGCCAGCAGTTTACCTCGTATAGGGACAGCGGAAGATCAGCCCCAGCATTTT. Full variable domain (missing parts from reference TRBV28 and TRBJ1-5): DVKVTQSSRYLVKRTGEKVFLECVQDMDHENMFWYRQDPGLGLRLIYFSYDVKMKEKGDIPEGYSVSREKKERFSLILESASTNQTSMYLCASSLPRIGTAEDQPQHFGDGTRLSIL.

The chain has TRBV11-1 and TRBJ2-5, with 9 bases identical to TRBD1. Germline V lookup: CDR1 SGHAT, CDR2 FQDESV (reference sequence). The CDR3 is 15 residues long. J gave up 5 bases and V 5 bases, and 9 bases lay outside the gene matches. The CDR3: CASSQAGDRVETQYF. For the CDR3, the DNA is TGTGCCAGCAGCCAAGCCGGGGACAGGGTTGAGACCCAGTACTTC.

V is TRBV5-6 and J is TRBJ2-5; weak D call: TRBD2 (6 bases). The CDR3 spans 15 residues. The V gene's germline CDR1 is SGHDT and CDR2 YYEEEE. Trimming left V 6 bases short and J 3 bases short, with 18 bases between. DNA of the CDR3: TGTGCCAGCACTGACGCCGGGAGCACTAAAGAGACCCAGTACTTC. This encodes CASTDAGSTKETQYF.

A few counts support this clone. This chain links TRBV5-6 with TRBJ1-3; no reliable D call. Trimming cost V 0 bases and J 0 bases, with 4 bases left between them. The CDR3 consists of 14 residues. Germline V lookup: CDR1 SGHDT, CDR2 YYEEEE. The CDR3 region has the DNA TGTGCCAGCAGCTTGGCCCACTCTGGAAACACCATATATTTT. This codes for CASSLAHSGNTIYF.

There are a few counts of this clone. The chain is built from TRBV2 and TRBJ2-7, with TRBD1 identical over 7 bases. V dropped 5 bases and J dropped 4; count of bases not matched to a gene: 11. Germline CDR1 reads SNHLY; CDR2 reads FYNNEI. This CDR3 spans 15 amino acids. The CDR3 DNA reads as TGTGCCAGCAGTAAAACAGGGGATAGGGGTTACGAGCAGTACTTC. It yields the protein CASSKTGDRGYEQYF.

The CDR3, as DNA: TGTGCCAGCAGCCCTTCCTACGAGCAGTACTTC. It specifies CASSPSYEQYF. This chain links TRBV5-5 with TRBJ2-7, with D hard to call. The germline V gene has CDR1 SGHKS and CDR2 YYEKEE (reference sequence). V lost 4 bases and J lost 1, with 3 bases in between. The CDR3 runs to 11 residues.

This chain joins TRBV2 and TRBJ1-4, with D possibly TRBD1 on 6 matching bases. The germline CDR1 and CDR2 sequences are SNHLY and FYNNEI. The CDR3 contains 13 residues. Trimming took off 4 bases at V and 5 bases at J, with 8 bases between the two ends. CDR3 loop: CASSVGQNEKLFF. DNA of the CDR3: TGTGCCAGCAGTGTTGGACAGAATGAAAAACTGTTTTTT.

This sequence joins TRBV27 and TRBJ2-5, with TRBD2 identical over 8 bases. The CDR3 runs to 16 residues. Unmatched junction bases numbered 10, after V lost 3 bases and J lost 4 bases. The germline V gene has CDR1 MNHEY and CDR2 SMNVEV (reference sequence). Here the CDR3 reads CASSFRSRGGGETQYF. The CDR3 bases are TGTGCCAGCAGTTTCCGGTCACGGGGGGGTGGAGAGACCCAGTACTTC.

The chain links TRBV10-2 to TRBJ1-4; TRBD1 agrees at 7 bases. Trimming at V came to 5 bases and at J to 4 bases, leaving 7 bases not matched to a gene. In germline, CDR1 is WSHSY, CDR2 SAAADI. The CDR3 loop spans 15 amino acids. The CDR3 DNA sequence: TGCGCCAGCAGTACCCACAGGGGAGGTAATGAAAAACTGTTTTTT. Its protein product is CASSTHRGGNEKLFF.